This T cell receptor beta chain was observed in a study of cytomegalovirus exposure and HLA in healthy donors (dated by TCRdb to 2015 to 2018). Some background on the complete study: In an earlier analysis of under 600 of the donors, about 260 Gb of sequence data and some 100 million unique TCR beta sequences from 180 million or so T cells were reported. About 280 gigabases of sequencing data and around 80 million unique TCR sequences made up an early release that covered approximately 620 HLA-typed donors. Of the 300 to 450 genotyped donors, 81% fell in the genetic ancestry cluster associated with self-reported Caucasian donors. The study aimed to test whether signatures of past pathogen exposure could be identified by cataloging public T cell receptors. The study profiled the T cell repertoires of under 850 subjects by immunosequencing and related them to cytomegalovirus serostatus. In addition to the first cohort of 666 subjects, a separate validation cohort of 120 different subjects was used. The study combined high-throughput TCR immunosequencing, statistical association of individual TCRs with disease status, and machine learning to predict cytomegalovirus infection status. To study patterns of TCR occurrence, a later analysis re-analyzed previously published TCR beta repertoires from under 750 donors and added high-resolution HLA genotyping. In the later analysis, no new phenotypic data were used to find candidate immune exposures; instead, reliance was placed on TCR beta sequences and their occurrence across donors. An earlier analysis of several hundred of the donors applied high-throughput TCR beta sequencing to assess whether each TCR beta V gene segment acted as functional or pseudogenic. Donor age, sex, ethnicity and CMV serostatus were compiled together with the repertoire data. A later genetic analysis took genome-wide SNP genotypes for about 55% of the roughly 700 donors and used that subset as a discovery cohort. Every repertoire in the discovery cohort had been generated on one and the same sequencing platform. HLA typing included class I and class II loci at four-digit resolution. The number of typed donors differed by locus: roughly 629-630 for A, B, C, DRB1 and DQB1; some 540 for DQA1; 606 for DPA1; and 400 to 480 for DPB1. Roughly 5 DR-DQ haplotypes were handled as single units for association and clustering, since linkage in the cohort was strong. Among about 360 genotyped donors of the cohort, an average of 235,054 unique TCR beta nucleotide sequences were sequenced per donor, roughly a sixth of them non-productive.

In total, about 650 healthy bone marrow donors made up the cohort. All cohort members were sampled while nominally healthy, although unrecorded immune exposures were likely present. The donor was CMV seronegative and was included in the group of under 450 seronegative cohort members. A peripheral blood sample was provided by each donor, and peripheral blood mononuclear cells were used for TCR beta sequencing. Genomic DNA was extracted from the blood cell samples with the Qiagen DNeasy Blood Extraction Kit. Library preparation employed the immunoSEQ multiplex PCR assay. A mixture of 60 forward primers for TCR Vbeta segments and 13 reverse primers for TCR Jbeta segments was used in the multiplex PCR. The CDR3 region of rearranged TCR beta genes was amplified from genomic DNA with a multiplex PCR assay. On the Illumina HiSeq System, the amplified TCR beta libraries were sequenced as 87-base-pair reads. The published analysis was carried out like this. A later analysis counted some 80 million unique TCR beta chains across the roughly 700 repertoires, and some 11 million of these chains were shared by at least two donors. A nearest-neighbor algorithm error-corrected the raw reads and collapsed the reads into unique sequences, merging closely related sequences to remove PCR and sequencing errors. Alignment of CDR3 sequences to IMGT reference sequences was used to assign V, D and J gene segments. For a sequence to be retained, at least a six-nucleotide match to both a V gene segment and a J gene segment was required. Rearrangements were called productive when the CDR3 lacked stop codons and stayed in frame with V and J; all others were non-productive. CDR3 was defined by IMGT convention, running from the second conserved V-encoded cysteine to the conserved J-encoded phenylalanine. The earlier analysis of about 610 of the donors excluded any sequence lacking an unambiguous match to a single V gene segment. An earlier analysis of fewer than 650 of the donors classified V segments as functional when productive rearrangements were above 56.7% and as segregating when the standard deviation between donors was above 5%. A statistical classification framework was built for diagnosing cytomegalovirus status from the catalog of TCR beta chain sequences. In a later analysis, TCR nucleotide sequences were compared against IMGT/GENE-DB human TR gene sequences so that V and J genes could be assigned. A later analysis assigned CDR3 sequences and most-parsimonious VDJ recombination scenarios with the TCRdist pipeline. A later analysis defined each TCR beta chain by its CDR3 amino acid sequence plus V-gene family, and excluded reads lacking a unique V-gene family. As a way to deal with suspected cross-contamination and a sequencing artifact, a later analysis dropped 450 to 600 nucleotide sequences that were highly shared and had low generation probability. In a later analysis, a clonal expansion index for each public chain was calculated from normalized within-repertoire ranks of inferred template counts. Generation probabilities in a later analysis came from a VDJ recombination model fitted to out-of-frame rearrangements, and those results were checked against IGoR. Hypergeometric tests were used in a later analysis to score TCR-TCR, TCR-HLA and TCR-CMV co-occurrence, with a repertoire-size bias correction applied to the TCR pairs. False discovery rates were estimated in a later analysis by permuting HLA or CMV assignments 20 times. In a later analysis, co-occurring TCRs were grouped using DBSCAN, and TCRdist sequence similarity was added for clustering within HLA-allele-positive subsets. Repertoires with fewer than 30,000 or more than 120,000 public chains were left out of co-occurrence clustering, as were about five repertoires with anomalous nucleotide sharing. TCRdb retrieved this table from immuneACCESS and kept in-frame rearrangements only. Not all clones are present; in checked studies, unresolved V genes account for under half, and no reason is known for the remainder. That table supplies the V and J calls and clone size; D and trimming were determined from the DNA. In this sample the table shows 200,000 to 250,000 clones, 82% of which occur a single time. The biggest ten clones account for around 2.7% of the sample.

For this clone: Its antigen has not been determined. Base quality data are lacking; no much larger clone is found one base away.

The paper's findings and limits, for the study overall: A total of 164 TCR beta chains were listed by the study as associated with cytomegalovirus. Strong co-occurrence of HLA alleles, especially DR and DQ, made assigning TCR associations to individual alleles difficult. Because counts were too low, seventeen rarely observed V segments, including chromosome 9 orphons, were excluded from the earlier analysis of several hundred of the donors. Compared with equally common non-associated chains, HLA-associated TCR beta chains in a later analysis were more clonally expanded and had lower generation probabilities. Correlated functional status among segregating V segments might reflect linkage disequilibrium, but an unknown experimental factor could not be ruled out. Presence/absence analyses assumed roughly uniform sequencing depth across donors, an assumption that may not hold. A further reported finding was that TCR beta sequences accurately predicted the HLA-A and HLA-B alleles for most subjects in the first cohort. At a false discovery rate of 0.05, a later analysis linked 16,000 or so TCR beta sequences to specific HLA alleles. In an earlier analysis of fewer than 750 of the donors, most TCR beta V segments were observed in productive rearrangements about 87% or about 30% of the time, broadly matching IMGT annotations. Most CMV-associated TCR beta chains appeared to be HLA-restricted in a later analysis, and the HLA associations seemed to be driven largely by CMV exposure. For the cohort, immune exposure information was limited to CMV serostatus. Most TCR sequences were seen in very few donors, while some public TCRs were found in many individuals. A cluster of highly shared sequence variants was judged likely to represent a technical artifact of the sequencing pipeline. The cohort was sequenced for TCR beta chains only, and without alpha or paired-chain data the features that could be detected were limited. In vitro tests confirmed that a few of the cytomegalovirus-associated TCR beta chains recognize cytomegalovirus antigens. Compared with the 666-donor mean, donors in an Asian-associated ancestry cluster had fewer N-insertions in productive TCRs, according to a later genetic analysis. A later analysis reported that several top co-occurrence clusters appeared linked to parvovirus B19, influenza, CMV and Epstein-Barr virus. V-gene and J-gene trimming of TCR beta chains was associated with a missense DCLRE1C variant in a later genetic analysis, and the association was replicated in an independent cohort. According to the authors, the approach could potentially be generalized to other disease states and immunological phenotypes. Cytomegalovirus status was reported to be diagnosed by the classifier with high specificity and sensitivity in both the original and validation cohorts. In a later analysis, the rate of TCR association differed among HLA loci, with DRB1 alleles having the most associated TCRs and HLA-C alleles having the fewest. Because some donors lacked HLA typing at each locus, the association tests relied only on the typed subset. Because the 87-base-pair reads could not distinguish some IMGT-functional V segments, including TRBV6-2 and TRBV6-3, those segments were excluded.

The germline ends are 10 bases apart after V is trimmed by 6 bases and J by 2 bases. The germline V gene yields SNHLY for CDR1 and FYNNEI for CDR2. The CDR3 runs 13 residues from the cysteine to the phenylalanine. Only the CDR3 portion is preserved as DNA: 39 bases, with reading frame beginning at the first base. This sequence was found in a woman between 35 and 50 years old in good health and CMV-seronegative. Specimen: PBMCs. The chain was built from TRBV2 and TRBJ1-2, with TRBD1 perhaps the D gene, on 6 matching bases. The DNA is as follows: TGTGCCAGCAGCGCACAGGGCAACTATGGCTACACCTTC. Its protein is CASSAQGNYGYTF.